Listed below are T cell receptor beta chains from one sample, sequenced in a study of beta chain features in type 1 diabetes. The protocol was immunoSEQ multiplex PCR, while the TCRdb copy is restricted to in-frame clones and leaves out a portion. Among 450,000 to 600,000 clones listed, approximately 30% were seen once. The sample consisted of naive CD4+ T cells from blood. The receptor set was obtained from a man aged 18 to 29 in good health. The CDR3 runs from the conserved cysteine through the conserved F or W. A D gene is named only where the DNA matches it firmly. Clone size appears in some rows only: once, few, many, or a class for an expanded clone.

d_gene: NA; abundance: once; v_gene: TRBV30; j_gene: TRBJ2-1; CDR3aa: CAEEGDYSNEQFF; CDR3nt: TGTGCAGAGGAGGGAGATTACTCCAATGAGCAGTTCTTC
d_gene: NA; abundance: NA; v_gene: TRBV4-1; j_gene: TRBJ2-4; CDR3aa: CASSQPRDDTKNIQYF; CDR3nt: TGCGCCAGCAGCCAACCCCGGGACGACACCAAAAACATTCAGTACTTC
d_gene: TRBD2; abundance: NA; v_gene: TRBV7-9; j_gene: TRBJ2-7; CDR3aa: CASSHSGSVHEQYF; CDR3nt: TGTGCCAGCAGCCACAGCGGGAGTGTCCACGAGCAGTACTTC
d_gene: NA; abundance: NA; v_gene: TRBV7-9; j_gene: TRBJ2-5; CDR3aa: CASSPLETQYF; CDR3nt: TGTGCCAGCAGCCCCCTAGAGACCCAGTACTTC
d_gene: NA; abundance: few; v_gene: TRBV7-9; j_gene: TRBJ2-1; CDR3aa: CASAPTRPSSYNEQFF; CDR3nt: TGTGCCAGCGCCCCAACTCGTCCGAGCTCCTACAATGAGCAGTTCTTC
d_gene: TRBD1; abundance: NA; v_gene: TRBV10-3; j_gene: TRBJ2-7; CDR3aa: CAITDGQGAREQYF; CDR3nt: TGTGCCATCACCGACGGACAGGGGGCTCGCGAGCAGTACTTC
d_gene: TRBD2; abundance: few; v_gene: TRBV28; j_gene: TRBJ2-1; CDR3aa: CASSSSTSGRVYNEQFF; CDR3nt: TGTGCCAGCAGTTCGTCGACTAGCGGGAGAGTTTACAATGAGCAGTTCTTC
d_gene: NA; abundance: NA; v_gene: TRBV12-5; j_gene: TRBJ1-3; CDR3aa: CASLDSGNTIYF; CDR3nt: TGTGCTTCCCTGGACTCTGGAAACACCATATATTTT
d_gene: TRBD1; abundance: NA; v_gene: TRBV30; j_gene: TRBJ1-2; CDR3aa: CAWSGGTARLNVNYGYTF; CDR3nt: TGTGCCTGGAGCGGCGGGACAGCCCGACTTAACGTTAACTATGGCTACACCTTC
d_gene: TRBD1; abundance: few; v_gene: TRBV29-1; j_gene: TRBJ2-2; CDR3aa: CSTRQGFNTGELFF; CDR3nt: TGCAGCACCAGACAGGGGTTTAACACCGGGGAGCTGTTTTTT
d_gene: NA; abundance: NA; v_gene: TRBV28; j_gene: TRBJ2-7; CDR3aa: CASSSPFTGNEQYF; CDR3nt: TGTGCCAGCAGTTCCCCGTTTACAGGGAACGAGCAGTACTTC
d_gene: TRBD1; abundance: NA; v_gene: TRBV7-9; j_gene: TRBJ2-5; CDR3aa: CASSLVGRGRQETQYF; CDR3nt: TGTGCCAGCAGCTTAGTCGGCAGGGGGCGCCAAGAGACCCAGTACTTC
d_gene: TRBD2; abundance: NA; v_gene: TRBV29-1; j_gene: TRBJ2-1; CDR3aa: CSVVAGGAYNEQFF; CDR3nt: TGCAGCGTTGTAGCGGGAGGAGCTTACAATGAGCAGTTCTTC
d_gene: NA; abundance: few; v_gene: TRBV7-9; j_gene: TRBJ1-4; CDR3aa: CASSGRGANEKLFF; CDR3nt: TGTGCCAGCAGTGGAAGGGGAGCTAATGAAAAACTGTTTTTT
d_gene: NA; abundance: NA; v_gene: TRBV29-1; j_gene: TRBJ2-3; CDR3aa: CSVERNPPTDTQYF; CDR3nt: TGCAGCGTTGAAAGGAACCCGCCCACAGATACGCAGTATTTT
d_gene: NA; abundance: many; v_gene: TRBV23-1; j_gene: TRBJ1-1; CDR3aa: CASSPVGNTEAFF; CDR3nt: TGCGCCAGCAGCCCGGTCGGGAACACTGAAGCTTTCTTT
d_gene: NA; abundance: NA; v_gene: TRBV10-3; j_gene: TRBJ2-7; CDR3aa: CAISEMHSASEQYF; CDR3nt: TGTGCCATCAGTGAGATGCACAGCGCCAGCGAGCAGTACTTC
d_gene: TRBD2; abundance: NA; v_gene: TRBV10-3; j_gene: TRBJ2-1; CDR3aa: CAIRDSSGSYNEQFF; CDR3nt: TGTGCCATCAGAGATTCTAGCGGGAGCTACAATGAGCAGTTCTTC
d_gene: TRBD2; abundance: NA; v_gene: TRBV5-1; j_gene: TRBJ2-4; CDR3aa: CASRVTSGENIQYF; CDR3nt: TGCGCCAGCAGGGTGACTAGCGGTGAAAACATTCAGTACTTC
d_gene: NA; abundance: NA; v_gene: TRBV27; j_gene: TRBJ2-1; CDR3aa: CASKSGNEQFF; CDR3nt: TGTGCCAGCAAATCGGGGAATGAGCAGTTCTTC
d_gene: NA; abundance: once; v_gene: TRBV7-9; j_gene: TRBJ2-2; CDR3aa: CASSPGTGELFF; CDR3nt: TGTGCCAGCAGCCCAGGGACCGGGGAGCTGTTTTTT
d_gene: TRBD2; abundance: NA; v_gene: TRBV5-1; j_gene: TRBJ2-5; CDR3aa: CASSPSSGKETQYF; CDR3nt: TGCGCCAGCAGCCCCTCAAGCGGGAAGGAGACCCAGTACTTC
d_gene: NA; abundance: NA; v_gene: TRBV7-9; j_gene: TRBJ2-1; CDR3aa: CASSLETLVKQFF; CDR3nt: TGTGCCAGCAGCTTGGAGACGCTGGTCAAGCAGTTCTTC
d_gene: TRBD2; abundance: NA; v_gene: TRBV30; j_gene: TRBJ2-1; CDR3aa: CAWSLGGSSYEQFF; CDR3nt: TGTGCCTGGAGTTTGGGCGGGAGTAGCTATGAGCAGTTCTTC
d_gene: TRBD2; abundance: NA; v_gene: TRBV18; j_gene: TRBJ2-5; CDR3aa: CASSPTSGAFQETQYF; CDR3nt: TGTGCCAGCTCACCCACTAGCGGAGCCTTCCAAGAGACCCAGTACTTC
d_gene: NA; abundance: NA; v_gene: TRBV7-9; j_gene: TRBJ2-7; CDR3aa: CASSFLGARIYF; CDR3nt: TGTGCCAGCAGCTTCCTCGGGGCCCGAATCTACTTC
d_gene: TRBD2; abundance: NA; v_gene: TRBV5-4; j_gene: TRBJ2-5; CDR3aa: CASSWGPGLADQETQYF; CDR3nt: TGTGCCAGCAGCTGGGGTCCGGGACTAGCGGATCAAGAGACCCAGTACTTC
d_gene: TRBD1; abundance: few; v_gene: TRBV29-1; j_gene: TRBJ2-1; CDR3aa: CSVGGTGGETSTPFYNEQFF; CDR3nt: TGCAGCGTTGGTGGGACAGGGGGCGAGACCTCAACCCCATTTTACAATGAGCAGTTCTTC
d_gene: NA; abundance: NA; v_gene: TRBV10-3; j_gene: TRBJ1-2; CDR3aa: CAISADGDGYTF; CDR3nt: TGTGCCATCAGTGCGGACGGCGATGGCTACACCTTC
d_gene: NA; abundance: NA; v_gene: TRBV6-1; j_gene: TRBJ2-2; CDR3aa: CASILDSYTGELFF; CDR3nt: TGTGCCAGCATTCTGGACAGCTACACCGGGGAGCTGTTTTTT
d_gene: NA; abundance: NA; v_gene: TRBV30; j_gene: TRBJ2-2; CDR3aa: CAWSGYRASDTGELFF; CDR3nt: TGTGCCTGGAGTGGGTACAGGGCTTCGGACACCGGGGAGCTGTTTTTT
d_gene: TRBD2; abundance: NA; v_gene: TRBV7-2; j_gene: TRBJ2-7; CDR3aa: CASSFDGGSYYEQYF; CDR3nt: TGTGCCAGCAGCTTCGACGGCGGGAGTTACTACGAGCAGTACTTC
d_gene: TRBD1; abundance: NA; v_gene: TRBV4-3; j_gene: TRBJ2-7; CDR3aa: CASSPRTGANYEQYF; CDR3nt: TGCGCCAGCAGCCCACGGACAGGGGCGAACTACGAGCAGTACTTC
d_gene: TRBD1; abundance: NA; v_gene: TRBV20-1; j_gene: TRBJ2-7; CDR3aa: CSARGTYEQYF; CDR3nt: TGCAGTGCCAGGGGGACCTACGAGCAGTACTTC
d_gene: TRBD1; abundance: few; v_gene: TRBV29-1; j_gene: TRBJ2-5; CDR3aa: CSVDDRAETQYF; CDR3nt: TGCAGCGTTGACGACAGGGCGGAGACCCAGTACTTC
d_gene: TRBD1; abundance: NA; v_gene: TRBV30; j_gene: TRBJ2-7; CDR3aa: CAWSLGQAYYEQYF; CDR3nt: TGTGCCTGGAGTTTAGGACAGGCTTACTACGAGCAGTACTTC
d_gene: TRBD2; abundance: NA; v_gene: TRBV7-2; j_gene: TRBJ2-3; CDR3aa: CASSARLAGALRTDTQYF; CDR3nt: TGTGCCAGCAGCGCCCGACTAGCGGGAGCTCTTCGAACAGATACGCAGTATTTT
d_gene: NA; abundance: many; v_gene: TRBV7-9; j_gene: TRBJ2-7; CDR3aa: CASSPSYEQYF; CDR3nt: TGTGCCAGCAGCCCCTCCTACGAGCAGTACTTC
d_gene: NA; abundance: NA; v_gene: TRBV5-1; j_gene: TRBJ1-4; CDR3aa: CASSLTGLNEKLFF; CDR3nt: TGCGCCAGCAGCTTGACAGGCCTTAATGAAAAACTGTTTTTT
d_gene: NA; abundance: NA; v_gene: TRBV29-1; j_gene: TRBJ2-5; CDR3aa: CSTRADLTETQYF; CDR3nt: TGCAGCACCCGTGCCGACCTCACAGAGACCCAGTACTTC
d_gene: TRBD2; abundance: NA; v_gene: TRBV18; j_gene: TRBJ2-1; CDR3aa: CASSLGLVHNEQFF; CDR3nt: TGTGCCAGCTCACTTGGACTAGTCCACAATGAGCAGTTCTTC
d_gene: NA; abundance: NA; v_gene: TRBV10-3; j_gene: TRBJ2-3; CDR3aa: CAISESKLGGSTDTQYF; CDR3nt: TGTGCCATCAGTGAGTCGAAGTTGGGCGGTTCCACAGATACGCAGTATTTT
d_gene: TRBD2; abundance: few; v_gene: TRBV9; j_gene: TRBJ2-1; CDR3aa: CASSRAGTMPYNEQFF; CDR3nt: TGTGCCAGCAGCCGTGCCGGGACTATGCCCTACAATGAGCAGTTCTTC
d_gene: NA; abundance: NA; v_gene: TRBV6-6; j_gene: TRBJ1-2; CDR3aa: CASSSLVGLNYGYTF; CDR3nt: TGTGCCAGCAGTTCCCTGGTGGGGCTTAACTATGGCTACACCTTC
d_gene: NA; abundance: few; v_gene: TRBV30; j_gene: TRBJ1-5; CDR3aa: CAWSVYGREGQPQHF; CDR3nt: TGTGCCTGGAGTGTATATGGCAGGGAAGGACAGCCCCAGCATTTT
d_gene: NA; abundance: NA; v_gene: TRBV4-3; j_gene: TRBJ2-1; CDR3aa: CASSHRARGDEQFF; CDR3nt: TGCGCCAGCAGCCACAGGGCACGGGGTGATGAGCAGTTCTTC
d_gene: TRBD2; abundance: NA; v_gene: TRBV15; j_gene: TRBJ2-1; CDR3aa: CATSPPQREFSYNEQFF; CDR3nt: TGTGCCACCAGCCCGCCCCAGCGGGAGTTTTCCTACAATGAGCAGTTCTTC
d_gene: NA; abundance: NA; v_gene: TRBV9; j_gene: TRBJ2-6; CDR3aa: CASSVESVGANVLTF; CDR3nt: TGTGCCAGCAGCGTAGAATCGGTAGGGGCCAACGTCCTGACTTTC
d_gene: NA; abundance: NA; v_gene: TRBV7-2; j_gene: TRBJ2-1; CDR3aa: CASSLSLPSYNEQFF; CDR3nt: TGTGCCAGCAGCTTATCCCTTCCGTCCTACAATGAGCAGTTCTTC
d_gene: NA; abundance: NA; v_gene: TRBV9; j_gene: TRBJ2-1; CDR3aa: CASRKTGNRRNEQFF; CDR3nt: TGTGCCAGCAGAAAAACAGGGAATCGGCGCAATGAGCAGTTCTTC